This T cell receptor (beta chain) emerged from a study of shared clonotypes between healthy human individuals. This CDR3 has 13 amino acids. From germline, CDR1 is LGHNA and CDR2 YSLEER. Trimming removed 4 bases from V and 6 bases from J, with 13 bases in between. Authors' data handling: ImmunoSEQ only sent back junction sequences with no quality scores, so filtering was done differently. Sequenced by immunoSEQ multiplex PCR; TCRdb stores in-frame clones only, minus some. Clonal size and the V and J genes are those of that table, whereas D and trimming came from the DNA. Of about 680,000 clones in the sample, under 95% were seen once. The study, taken as a whole, reports: The four-donor shared clonotypes exceeded non-shared clonotypes in generation probability, with non-shared ones scoring lower. Sampling covered nothing but blood. Tissue TCR repertoires likely differ from those found in blood.

Naive CD8 cells comprised CD45RO-negative, CCR7-positively selected cells, excluding terminally differentiated effector memory CD45RA+ cells. In regard to this clone: The antigen remains unidentified.

The sequencing sample was made of naive CD8+ T cells sorted from blood. This rearrangement joins TRBV4-3 to TRBJ2-7; TRBD1 is a possible D gene (6 bases). The TCR sequence derives from a man aged 30 to 45 in good health. The CDR3 region is CASSLHTGSEQYF. CDR3 coding DNA: TGCGCCAGCAGCCTCCATACAGGGAGCGAGCAGTACTTC.